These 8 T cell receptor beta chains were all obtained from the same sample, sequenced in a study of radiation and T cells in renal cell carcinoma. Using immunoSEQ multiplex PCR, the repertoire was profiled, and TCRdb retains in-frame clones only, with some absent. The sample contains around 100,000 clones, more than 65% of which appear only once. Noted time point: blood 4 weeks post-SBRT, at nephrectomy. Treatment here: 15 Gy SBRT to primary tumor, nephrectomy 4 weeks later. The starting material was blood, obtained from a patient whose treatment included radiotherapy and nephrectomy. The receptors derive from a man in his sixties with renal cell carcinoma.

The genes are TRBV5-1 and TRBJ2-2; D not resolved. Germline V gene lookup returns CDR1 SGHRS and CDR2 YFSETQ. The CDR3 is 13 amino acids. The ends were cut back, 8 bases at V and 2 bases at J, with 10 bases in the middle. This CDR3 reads CASTVGNTGELFF. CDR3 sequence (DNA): TGCGCCAGTACCGTGGGTAACACCGGGGAGCTGTTTTTT.

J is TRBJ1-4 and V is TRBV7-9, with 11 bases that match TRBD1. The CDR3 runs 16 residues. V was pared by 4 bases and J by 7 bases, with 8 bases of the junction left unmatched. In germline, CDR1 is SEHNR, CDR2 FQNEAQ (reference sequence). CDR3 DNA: TGTGCCAGCAGCTCCCCCTCCGGGACAGGGGGTGAAAAACTGTTTTTT. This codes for CASSSPSGTGGEKLFF.

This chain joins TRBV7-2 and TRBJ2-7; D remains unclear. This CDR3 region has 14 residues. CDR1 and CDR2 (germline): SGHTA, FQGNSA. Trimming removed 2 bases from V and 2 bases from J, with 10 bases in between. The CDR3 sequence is CASSLSFRTYEQYF. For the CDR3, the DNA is TGTGCCAGCAGCTTATCCTTCCGGACCTACGAGCAGTACTTC.

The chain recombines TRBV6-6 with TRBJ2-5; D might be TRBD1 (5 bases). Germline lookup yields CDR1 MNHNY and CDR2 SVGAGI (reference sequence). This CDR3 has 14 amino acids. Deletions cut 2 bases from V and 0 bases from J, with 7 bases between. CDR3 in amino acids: CASSYGADQETQYF. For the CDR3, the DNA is TGTGCCAGCAGTTACGGGGCAGACCAAGAGACCCAGTACTTC.

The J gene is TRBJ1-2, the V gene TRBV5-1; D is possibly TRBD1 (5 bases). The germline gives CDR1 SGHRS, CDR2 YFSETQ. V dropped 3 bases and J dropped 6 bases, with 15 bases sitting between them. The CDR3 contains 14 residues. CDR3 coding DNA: TGCGCCAGCAGCTACCAGCAGGTGGGGGATGGCTACACCTTC. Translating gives CASSYQQVGDGYTF.

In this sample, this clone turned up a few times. The CDR3 loop reads CASSSANRDQPQHF. Written as DNA, the CDR3 is TGTGCCAGCAGCTCGGCCAACAGGGACCAGCCCCAGCATTTT. The chain has TRBV2 and TRBJ1-5, with D tentatively TRBD1 (6 bases). Per the germline V gene, CDR1 is SNHLY and CDR2 is FYNNEI. Trimming left V 6 bases short and J 7 bases short, with 16 bases between. The CDR3 consists of 14 residues. Full variable domain (missing parts from reference TRBV2 and TRBJ1-5): EPEVTQTPSHQVTQMGQEVILRCVPISNHLYFYWYRQILGQKVEFLVSFYNNEISEKSEIFDDQFSVERPDGSNFTLKIRSTKLEDSAMYFCASSSANRDQPQHFGDGTRLSIL.

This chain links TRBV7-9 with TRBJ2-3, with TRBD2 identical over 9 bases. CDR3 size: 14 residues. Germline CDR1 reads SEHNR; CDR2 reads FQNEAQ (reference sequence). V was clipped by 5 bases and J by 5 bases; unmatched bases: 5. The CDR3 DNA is TGTGCCAGCAGCGAGGGCGGGAGGGAAGATACGCAGTATTTT. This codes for CASSEGGREDTQYF.

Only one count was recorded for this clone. The CDR3 DNA is TGTGCCATCAGTGGTGGGGATGGGAAGTACACCGGGGAGCTGTTTTTT. Translation gives CAISGGDGKYTGELFF. The chain is built from TRBV10-3 and TRBJ2-2; D is undetermined. V was clipped by 4 bases and J by 3 bases, with 15 bases between them. This CDR3 is built from 16 residues. CDR1 and CDR2 from the germline V gene are ENHRY and SYGVKD.